Below are 22 T cell receptor beta chains sequenced from a single sample in a study of T cell changes during pregnancy in multiple sclerosis. The table came from immunoSEQ multiplex PCR; TCRdb's copy has only in-frame clones and leaves some out. The data show 30,000 to 45,000 clones, with roughly 89% seen just once and roughly 0.5% held by the top ten. The sequences come from CD4+ T cells from peripheral blood mononuclear cells, collected in the second trimester of pregnancy. These receptors were collected from a female donor in good health, enrolled as a control in a pregnancy study.

This chain connects TRBV28 to TRBJ1-5; possibly TRBD1 for D (6 bases). V dropped 6 bases and J dropped 5 bases, with 17 bases sitting between them. CDR1 is MDHEN, CDR2 SYDVKM, per germline. The CDR3 extends over 15 amino acids. The CDR3 DNA sequence: TGTGCCAGCAGCCGGGACAATTCAAAGGATCAGCCCCAGCATTTT. Translation gives CASSRDNSKDQPQHF.

V usage is TRBV25-1 and J usage is TRBJ2-1; 9 bases match TRBD1. This CDR3 contains 14 residues. V lost 7 bases, J lost 6 bases, and 7 bases stayed unmatched. Germline V gene sequence: CDR1 MGHDK, CDR2 SYGVNS. DNA for the CDR3: TGTGCCAGCAATTCCGGGACAGGGATCAATGAGCAGTTCTTC. Its translation is CASNSGTGINEQFF.

The J gene is TRBJ1-2, the V gene TRBV4-2; TRBD1 is a possible D gene (6 bases). The V and J ends lost 4 bases and 4 bases respectively, with 13 bases between them. The CDR3 is 14 amino acids. The germline V gene has CDR1 LGHNA and CDR2 YNFKEQ. The CDR3 DNA reads TGTGCCAGCAGCCTCACAGGGCTCGGCTATGGCTACACCTTC. Protein sequence: CASSLTGLGYGYTF.

The chain has TRBV27 and TRBJ2-3; tentatively, D is TRBD2 (6 bases). The V end was cut by 7 bases, the J end by 5 bases, with 16 bases between. Per germline, CDR1 MNHEY and CDR2 SMNVEV (reference sequence). The CDR3 extends over 14 amino acids. Written as DNA, the CDR3 is TGTGCCAGCAATCTCTGGGGGGTAGGAGATACGCAGTATTTT. Protein product: CASNLWGVGDTQYF.

The chain uses TRBV19 and TRBJ1-5; the match to TRBD1 covers 10 bases. CDR1 and CDR2 from the germline V gene are LNHDA and SQIVND (reference sequence). The CDR3 runs 16 residues. The J segment lost 7 bases and the V segment lost 5 bases, leaving 11 bases of the junction unmatched. CDR3 loop: CASSSMGQGWDQPQHF. DNA for the CDR3: TGTGCCAGTAGTTCAATGGGACAGGGGTGGGACCAGCCCCAGCATTTT. Supplemented by reference TRBV19 and TRBJ1-5, the full variable domain reads DGGITQSPKYLFRKEGQNVTLSCEQNLNHDAMYWYRQDPGQGLRLIYYSQIVNDFQKGDIAEGYSVSREKKESFPLTVTSAQKNPTAFYLCASSSMGQGWDQPQHFGDGTRLSIL.

This chain links TRBV7-2 with TRBJ2-3, with D possibly matching TRBD2 (6 bases). This CDR3 is built from 14 residues. V was cut by 2 bases and J by 2 bases, with 8 bases left in between. Per the germline V gene, CDR1 is SGHTA and CDR2 is FQGNSA. CDR3 DNA: TGTGCCAGCAGCTTACGGGACTTCACAGATACGCAGTATTTT. This gives the protein CASSLRDFTDTQYF.

The V and J genes are TRBV7-9 and TRBJ1-4; D possibly corresponds to TRBD1 (6 bases). Germline CDR1 reads SEHNR; CDR2 reads FQNEAQ (reference sequence). The CDR3 is 14 residues long. Trimming removed 3 bases from V and 7 bases from J, with 12 bases in between. The CDR3 region is CASSFRDNPEKLFF. In DNA, the CDR3 is TGTGCCAGCAGCTTCAGGGACAACCCTGAAAAACTGTTTTTT.

The rearrangement joins TRBV7-3 to TRBJ2-7; D may be TRBD2 (6 bases). Looked up from germline, CDR1 is SGHTA and CDR2 is FQGTGA. The CDR3 sequence is 15 residues long. V lost 2 bases, J lost 2 bases, and 13 bases lay in between. CDR3 nucleotides: TGTGCCAGCAGCTTACATGCTAGCGCTGCCTACGAGCAGTACTTC. It codes for CASSLHASAAYEQYF. Supplemented by reference TRBV7-3 and TRBJ2-7, the full variable domain reads GAGVSQTPSNKVTEKGKYVELRCDPISGHTALYWYRQSLGQGPEFLIYFQGTGAADDSGLPNDRFFAVRPEGSVSTLKIQRTERGDSAVYLCASSLHASAAYEQYFGPGTRLTVT.

CDR3 protein: CASSPTPKQGTPLHF. CDR3 nucleotide sequence: TGCGCCAGCAGCCCAACCCCAAAACAGGGAACACCCCTCCACTTT. The chain employs TRBV5-1 and TRBJ1-6; maybe TRBD1 (6 bases). Germline values: CDR1 SGHRS, CDR2 YFSETQ. This CDR3 contains 15 residues. Trimming stripped 4 bases from V and 11 bases from J, with 19 bases between.

The J gene is TRBJ1-2, the V gene TRBV18, with D possibly TRBD1 on 6 matching bases. CDR3 length: 15 amino acids. Germline V lookup: CDR1 KGHSH, CDR2 LQKENI. The germline V and J ends were trimmed by 3 bases and 3 bases, with 14 bases remaining between them. The CDR3 sequence is CASSPTGTPYYGYTF. Written as DNA, the CDR3 is TGTGCCAGCTCACCCACAGGGACCCCCTACTATGGCTACACCTTC.

The CDR3 nucleotides read TGTGCCAGCAGCCTCGGACTAGCGGGAGCGCCAGATACGCAGTATTTT. It specifies CASSLGLAGAPDTQYF. The chain employs TRBV11-3 and TRBJ2-3; the match to TRBD2 covers 13 bases. V gave up 5 bases and J gave up 4 bases; unmatched junction bases: 6. Germline lookup yields CDR1 SGHNT and CDR2 YENEEA. This CDR3 is built from 16 residues. Full variable domain (missing parts from reference TRBV11-3 and TRBJ2-3): EAGVVQSPRYKIIEKKQPVAFWCNPISGHNTLYWYLQNLGQGPELLIRYENEEAVDDSQLPKDRFSAERLKGVDSTLKIQPAELGDSAVYLCASSLGLAGAPDTQYFGPGTRLTVL.

The CDR3 sequence is CASSKRKGLAGDFNEQYF. In DNA form, the CDR3 reads TGTGCCAGCAGCAAAAGAAAGGGACTAGCGGGAGACTTTAACGAGCAGTACTTC. The chain employs TRBV21-1 and TRBJ2-7; TRBD2, the table's D call, lacks a check against the DNA. TRBV21-1 is a listed pseudogene. This CDR3 is built from 18 residues.

The CDR3 loop is CASSQDRGRTEAFF. DNA of the CDR3: TGCGCCAGCAGCCAAGACAGGGGGCGAACTGAAGCTTTCTTT. This chain uses TRBV4-1 with TRBJ1-1, with TRBD1 identical over 8 bases. V lost 0 bases and J lost 5; bases outside the gene matches: 2. This CDR3 comprises 14 residues. CDR1 is MGHRA, CDR2 YSYEKL, per germline.

This clone was seen once. The rearrangement links TRBV7-3 to TRBJ2-7; 9 bases are a match to TRBD1. Germline CDR1 and CDR2: SGHTA and FQGTGA. After removal of 3 bases from V and 1 base from J, the junction contained 4 bases not matched to a gene. The CDR3 consists of 15 residues. CDR3 in amino acids: CASSFSGQGSYEQYF. The CDR3 DNA reads TGTGCCAGCAGCTTTTCGGGACAGGGTTCCTACGAGCAGTACTTC.

V usage is TRBV6-5 and J usage is TRBJ2-1; D may be TRBD1 (5 bases). Germline lookup yields CDR1 MNHEY and CDR2 SVGAGI. Trimming left V 4 bases short and J 7 bases short, with 8 bases between. The CDR3 has 12 amino acids. In nucleotides, the CDR3 is TGTGCCAGCAGTTCACAGGCTAATGAGCAGTTCTTC. This gives the protein CASSSQANEQFF.

Here the CDR3 reads CATAAGPGKGYTF. The CDR3 coding sequence is TGTGCCACCGCTGCAGGGCCAGGGAAAGGCTACACCTTC. V usage is TRBV28 and J usage is TRBJ1-2; D is perhaps TRBD1 (5 bases). V lost 10 bases and J 8 bases, leaving 20 bases between the germline ends. CDR3 length: 13 amino acids. In germline, CDR1 is MDHEN, CDR2 SYDVKM.

The chain has TRBV5-3 and TRBJ1-4; 11 bases map to TRBD1. TRBV5-3 has ORF status, its function being uncertain. J gave up 5 bases and V 7 bases, and 19 bases lay outside the gene matches. The CDR3 is made up of 19 amino acids. In DNA form, the CDR3 reads TGTGCCAGATCCCCCCAGAACCGGGACAGGGGGAGGTTGAATGAAAAACTGTTTTTT. Its translation is CARSPQNRDRGRLNEKLFF.

V usage is TRBV5-6 and J usage is TRBJ2-7, with D unresolved. V lost 2 bases and J lost 6, with 15 bases in between. The CDR3 consists of 14 residues. From germline, CDR1 is SGHDT and CDR2 YYEEEE. CDR3 sequence: CASSFERSSSEQYF. The CDR3 coding sequence is TGTGCCAGCAGCTTCGAGAGGTCGTCGTCCGAGCAGTACTTC.

V usage is TRBV5-1 and J usage is TRBJ2-1; 11 nucleotides align to TRBD2. Germline V gives CDR1 SGHRS, CDR2 YFSETQ. The trim removed 6 bases at V and 5 bases at J, leaving 10 bases unmatched. The CDR3 has 16 amino acids. As DNA, the CDR3 is TGCGCCAGCAACATTGTAGCGGGAGGGATCGACAATGAGCAGTTCTTC. This sequence encodes CASNIVAGGIDNEQFF.

J is TRBJ2-7 and V is TRBV19; 8 bases line up with TRBD1. Per the germline V gene, CDR1 is LNHDA and CDR2 is SQIVND (reference sequence). This CDR3 has 14 amino acids. The ends lost 5 bases at V and 3 bases at J; junction bases unmatched: 6. CDR3 region: CASSSPGQDYEQYF. The CDR3 DNA sequence: TGTGCCAGTAGTTCACCGGGACAGGACTACGAGCAGTACTTC.

This chain links TRBV5-1 with TRBJ2-2; TRBD2 matches 7 bases. CDR1 SGHRS and CDR2 YFSETQ come from the germline V gene. V shed 0 bases and J 5 bases; nucleotides not matched to a gene: 10. The CDR3 loop spans 17 amino acids. The CDR3 nucleotides read TGCGCCAGCAGCTTGGCCCCTAGCGGTCTGGGGACCGGGGAGCTGTTTTTT. This sequence encodes CASSLAPSGLGTGELFF.

The CDR3 DNA sequence: TGCGCCAGCAGTGAGCGGGAGAGGGGTACAGATACGCAGTATTTT. Translation gives CASSERERGTDTQYF. V is TRBV10-1 and J is TRBJ2-3, with D perhaps matching TRBD2 (6 bases). The germline CDR1 and CDR2 sequences are WNHNN and SYGVQD (reference sequence). V gave up 2 bases and J gave up 3 bases, with 12 bases separating them. This CDR3 spans 15 amino acids.